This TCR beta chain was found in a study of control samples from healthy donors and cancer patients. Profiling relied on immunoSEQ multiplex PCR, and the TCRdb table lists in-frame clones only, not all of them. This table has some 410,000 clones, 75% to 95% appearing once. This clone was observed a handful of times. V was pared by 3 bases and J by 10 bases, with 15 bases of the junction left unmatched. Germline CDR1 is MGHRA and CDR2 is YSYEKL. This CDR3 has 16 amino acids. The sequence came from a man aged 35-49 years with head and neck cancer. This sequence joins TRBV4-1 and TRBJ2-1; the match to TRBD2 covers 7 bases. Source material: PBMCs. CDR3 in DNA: TGCGCCAGCAGCCAGGAGGGAGCGGGGTGGCTAGACGAGCAGTTCTTC. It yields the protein CASSQEGAGWLDEQFF.